This TCR beta chain is drawn from a study of T cell responses to AZD1222 COVID-19 vaccine. General study findings and limits: Dominant CD4 TCR responses targeted spike regions 160-218 and 743-854. Baseline seropositivity occurred in only a handful of AZD1222 recipients.

Comment on this clone: The antigen is not known.

This CDR3 spans 15 amino acids. Germline CDR1 LNHDA, CDR2 SQIVND (reference sequence). V was cut by 5 bases and J by 4 bases, with 14 bases left in between. Sequenced by immunoSEQ multiplex PCR; TCRdb stores in-frame clones only, minus some. The sample holds more than 120,000 clones, around nine tenths seen once. V and J are TRBV19 and TRBJ1-4, with unresolved D. The source is an adult who received the AZD1222 COVID-19 vaccine. Sequencing was performed on peripheral blood, taken 28 days after the second AZD1222 dose. CDR3: CASSQIGVNNEKLFF. Here the CDR3 DNA reads TGTGCCAGTAGTCAGATCGGGGTGAATAATGAAAAACTGTTTTTT.